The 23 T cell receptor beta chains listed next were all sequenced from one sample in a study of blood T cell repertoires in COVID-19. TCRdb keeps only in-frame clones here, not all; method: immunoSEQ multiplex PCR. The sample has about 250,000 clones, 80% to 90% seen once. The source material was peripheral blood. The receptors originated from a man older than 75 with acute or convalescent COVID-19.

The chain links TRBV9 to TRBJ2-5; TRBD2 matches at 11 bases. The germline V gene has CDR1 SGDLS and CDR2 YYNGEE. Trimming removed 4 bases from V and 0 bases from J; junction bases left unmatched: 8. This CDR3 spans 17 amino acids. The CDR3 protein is CASSSGTSGRYQETQYF. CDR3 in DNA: TGTGCCAGCAGCTCCGGGACTAGCGGTCGGTACCAAGAGACCCAGTACTTC.

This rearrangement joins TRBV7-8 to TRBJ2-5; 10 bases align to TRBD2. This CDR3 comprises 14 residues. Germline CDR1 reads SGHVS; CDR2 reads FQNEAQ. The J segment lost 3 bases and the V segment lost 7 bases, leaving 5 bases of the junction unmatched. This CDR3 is CASTSSGSKETQYF. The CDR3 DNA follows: TGTGCCAGCACCTCTAGCGGGAGTAAAGAGACCCAGTACTTC.

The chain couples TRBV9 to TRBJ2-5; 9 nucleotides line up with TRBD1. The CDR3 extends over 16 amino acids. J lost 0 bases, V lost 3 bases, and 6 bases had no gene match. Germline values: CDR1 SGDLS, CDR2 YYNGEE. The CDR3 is CASSAGTGIYQETQYF. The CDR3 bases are TGTGCCAGCAGCGCAGGGACAGGGATTTACCAAGAGACCCAGTACTTC.

CDR3 sequence (DNA): TGTGCCAGCAGCTCCTCAGGGGGAGGAAACACTGAAGCTTTCTTT. Its protein product is CASSSSGGGNTEAFF. The chain carries TRBV7-2 and TRBJ1-1; 7 bases are a match to TRBD1. The CDR3 totals 15 residues. The V segment lost 4 bases and the J segment 2 bases; nucleotides outside the gene matches: 7. CDR1 and CDR2 (germline): SGHTA, FQGNSA.

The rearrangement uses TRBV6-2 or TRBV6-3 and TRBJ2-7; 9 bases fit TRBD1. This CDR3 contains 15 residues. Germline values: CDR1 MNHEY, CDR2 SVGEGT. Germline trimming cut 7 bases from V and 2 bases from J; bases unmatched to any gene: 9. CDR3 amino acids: CASNPTGGWPYEQYF. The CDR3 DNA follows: TGTGCCAGCAACCCAACAGGGGGCTGGCCCTACGAGCAGTACTTC.

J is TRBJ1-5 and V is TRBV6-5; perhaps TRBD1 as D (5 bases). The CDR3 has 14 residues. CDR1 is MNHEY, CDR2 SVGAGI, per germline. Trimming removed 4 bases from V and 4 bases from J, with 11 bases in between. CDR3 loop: CASSFDSKNQPQHF. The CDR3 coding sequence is TGTGCCAGCAGTTTTGACAGCAAGAATCAGCCCCAGCATTTT.

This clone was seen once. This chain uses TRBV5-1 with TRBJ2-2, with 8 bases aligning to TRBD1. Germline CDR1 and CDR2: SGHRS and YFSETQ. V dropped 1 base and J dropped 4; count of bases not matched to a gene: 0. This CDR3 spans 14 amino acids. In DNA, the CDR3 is TGCGCCAGCAGCTTGACAGGGGGCACCGGGGAGCTGTTTTTT. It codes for CASSLTGGTGELFF.

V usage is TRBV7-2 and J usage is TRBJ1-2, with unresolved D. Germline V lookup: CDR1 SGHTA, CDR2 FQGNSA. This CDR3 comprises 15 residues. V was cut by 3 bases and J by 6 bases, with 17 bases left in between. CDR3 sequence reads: CASSFWGEGLDGYTF. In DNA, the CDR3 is TGTGCCAGCAGCTTTTGGGGAGAAGGGCTAGATGGCTACACCTTC.

CDR3 sequence: CASSYPSGGQFALHF. Here the CDR3 DNA reads TGTGCCAGCAGTTACCCCTCCGGGGGACAGTTCGCCCTCCACTTT. The chain couples TRBV6-2 or TRBV6-3 to TRBJ1-6, with 7 positions matching TRBD1. Germline-derived CDR1 and CDR2 are MNHEY and SVGEGT. Trimming cost V 2 bases and J 14 bases; bases outside gene matches: 12. This CDR3 contains 15 residues.

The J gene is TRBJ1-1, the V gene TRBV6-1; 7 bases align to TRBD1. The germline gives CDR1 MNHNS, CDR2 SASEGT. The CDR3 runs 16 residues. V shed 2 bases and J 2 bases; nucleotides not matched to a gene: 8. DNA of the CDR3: TGTGCCAGCAGTGAACTAGGGGGCAGTCGAAACACTGAAGCTTTCTTT. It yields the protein CASSELGGSRNTEAFF.

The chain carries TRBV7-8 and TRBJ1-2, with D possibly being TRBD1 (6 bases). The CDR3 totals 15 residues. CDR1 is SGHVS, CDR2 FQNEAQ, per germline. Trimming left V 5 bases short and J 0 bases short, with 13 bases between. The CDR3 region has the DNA TGTGCCAGCAGCCCCTGGACAGTAGCTAACTATGGCTACACCTTC. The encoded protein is CASSPWTVANYGYTF.

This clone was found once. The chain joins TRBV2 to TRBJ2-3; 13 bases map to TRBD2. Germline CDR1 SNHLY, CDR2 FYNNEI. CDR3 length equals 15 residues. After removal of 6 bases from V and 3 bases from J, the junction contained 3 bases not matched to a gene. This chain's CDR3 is CASRLTSGGTDTQYF. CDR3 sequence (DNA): TGTGCCAGCAGGTTGACTAGCGGGGGGACAGATACGCAGTATTTT.

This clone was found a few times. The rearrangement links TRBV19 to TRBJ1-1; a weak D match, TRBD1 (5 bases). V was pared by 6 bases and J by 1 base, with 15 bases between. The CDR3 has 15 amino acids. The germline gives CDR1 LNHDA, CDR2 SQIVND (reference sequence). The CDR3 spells CASSRREGWNTEAFF. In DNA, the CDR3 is TGTGCCAGTAGCAGACGGGAGGGGTGGAACACTGAAGCTTTCTTT.

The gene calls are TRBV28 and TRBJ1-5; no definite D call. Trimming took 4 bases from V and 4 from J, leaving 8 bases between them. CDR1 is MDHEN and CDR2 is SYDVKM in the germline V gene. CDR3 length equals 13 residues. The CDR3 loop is CASSWAVNQPQHF. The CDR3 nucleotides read TGTGCCAGCAGTTGGGCAGTTAATCAGCCCCAGCATTTT.

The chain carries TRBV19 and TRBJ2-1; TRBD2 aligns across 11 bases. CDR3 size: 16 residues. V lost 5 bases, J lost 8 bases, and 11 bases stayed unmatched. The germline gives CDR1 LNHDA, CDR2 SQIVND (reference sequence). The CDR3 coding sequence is TGTGCCAGTAGTCCTCTCGGGACTAGCGGTGAAGATGAGCAGTTCTTC. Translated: CASSPLGTSGEDEQFF. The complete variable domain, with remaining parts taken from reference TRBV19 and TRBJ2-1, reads DGGITQSPKYLFRKEGQNVTLSCEQNLNHDAMYWYRQDPGQGLRLIYYSQIVNDFQKGDIAEGYSVSREKKESFPLTVTSAQKNPTAFYLCASSPLGTSGEDEQFFGPGTRLTVL.

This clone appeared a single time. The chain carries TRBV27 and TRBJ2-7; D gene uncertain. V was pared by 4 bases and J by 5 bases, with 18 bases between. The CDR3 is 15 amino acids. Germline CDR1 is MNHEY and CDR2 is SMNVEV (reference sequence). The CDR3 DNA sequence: TGTGCCAGCAGTTCCCATTTAATGGGCCCCCACGAGCAGTACTTC. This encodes CASSSHLMGPHEQYF.

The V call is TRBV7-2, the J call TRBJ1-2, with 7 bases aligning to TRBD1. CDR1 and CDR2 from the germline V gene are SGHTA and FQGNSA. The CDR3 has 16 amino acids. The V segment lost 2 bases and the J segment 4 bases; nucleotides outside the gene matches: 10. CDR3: CASSLPLRQGSYGYTF. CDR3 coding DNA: TGTGCCAGCAGCTTACCGCTACGACAGGGCAGCTATGGCTACACCTTC.

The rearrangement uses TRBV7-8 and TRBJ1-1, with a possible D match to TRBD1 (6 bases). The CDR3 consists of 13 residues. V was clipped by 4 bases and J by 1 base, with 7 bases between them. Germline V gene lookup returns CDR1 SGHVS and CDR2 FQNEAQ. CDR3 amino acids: CASSSGQNTEAFF. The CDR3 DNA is TGTGCCAGCAGCTCGGGACAGAACACTGAAGCTTTCTTT.

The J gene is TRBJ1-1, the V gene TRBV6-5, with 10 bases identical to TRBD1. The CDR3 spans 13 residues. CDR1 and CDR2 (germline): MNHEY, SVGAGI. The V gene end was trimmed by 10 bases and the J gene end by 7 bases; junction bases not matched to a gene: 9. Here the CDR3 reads CATLPGQGSEAFF. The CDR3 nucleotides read TGTGCCACCTTACCGGGACAGGGGAGTGAAGCTTTCTTT.

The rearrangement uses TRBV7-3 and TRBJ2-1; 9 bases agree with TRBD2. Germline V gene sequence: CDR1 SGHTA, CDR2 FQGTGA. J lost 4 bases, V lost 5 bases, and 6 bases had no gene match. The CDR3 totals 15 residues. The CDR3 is CASSRGLATYNEQFF. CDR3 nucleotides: TGTGCCAGCAGCCGGGGACTAGCAACTTACAATGAGCAGTTCTTC.

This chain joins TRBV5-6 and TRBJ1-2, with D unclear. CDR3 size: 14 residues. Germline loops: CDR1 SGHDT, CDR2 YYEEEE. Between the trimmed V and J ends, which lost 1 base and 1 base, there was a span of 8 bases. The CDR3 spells CASSLPTLNYGYTF. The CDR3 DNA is TGTGCCAGCAGCTTGCCGACACTTAACTATGGCTACACCTTC.

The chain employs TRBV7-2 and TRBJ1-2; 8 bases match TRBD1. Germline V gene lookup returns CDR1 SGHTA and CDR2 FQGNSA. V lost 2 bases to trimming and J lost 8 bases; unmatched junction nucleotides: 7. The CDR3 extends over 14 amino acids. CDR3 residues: CASSLPQGARGYTF. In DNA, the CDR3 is TGTGCCAGCAGCTTACCCCAGGGGGCGCGCGGCTACACCTTC.

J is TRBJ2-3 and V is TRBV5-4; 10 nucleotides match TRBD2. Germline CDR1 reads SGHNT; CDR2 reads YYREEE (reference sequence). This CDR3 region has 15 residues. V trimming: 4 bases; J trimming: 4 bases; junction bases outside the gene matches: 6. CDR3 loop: CASSRRTSGADTQYF. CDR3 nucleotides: TGTGCCAGCAGCCGCCGGACTAGCGGAGCAGATACGCAGTATTTT.